The 18 T cell receptor beta chains below all came from one sample that was sequenced in a study of T-cell reconstitution after alpha-beta-depleted transplantation in children. During its preparation, the TCRbeta library received unique molecular identifiers. TCRdb redid the calling of the PCR reads with MiXCR, one entry per CDR3 protein. The sample consists of a few hundred thousand distinct CDR3 sequences, about 25% of them appearing once. The specimen comprised PBMCs, sampled before TCRalphabeta/CD19-depleted stem cell transplant. The receptors come from a girl aged 2 to 10 with Fanconi anemia, due to receive a stem cell transplant.

This clonotype has a count of ten or more. This chain joins TRBV12-3 or TRBV12-4 and TRBJ2-3, with unresolved D. The CDR3 contains 10 residues. V dropped 9 bases and J dropped 6 bases, with 7 bases sitting between them. CDR3 sequence reads: CASDFDTQYF. DNA for the CDR3: TGTGCCAGTGATTTTGATACGCAGTATTTT.

In this sample, this clonotype turned up many times. The V and J genes are TRBV5-1 and TRBJ2-7; D gene unclear. V shed 0 bases and J shed 0 bases, with 7 bases lying between them. The CDR3 is made up of 14 amino acids. Germline lookup yields CDR1 SGHRS and CDR2 YFSETQ. The CDR3 DNA follows: TGCGCCAGCAGCTTGGCTGGGTTCTCCTACGAGCAGTACTTC. Encoded protein: CASSLAGFSYEQYF.

This chain links TRBV6-1 with TRBJ1-5; 8 bases are shared with TRBD1. The V gene end was trimmed by 4 bases and the J gene end by 1 base; junction bases not matched to a gene: 6. In germline, CDR1 is MNHNS, CDR2 SASEGT. The CDR3 loop spans 16 amino acids. CDR3 coding DNA: TGTGCCAGCAGTGGGACAGGGATAGGGAGCAATCAGCCCCAGCATTTT. Encoded protein: CASSGTGIGSNQPQHF.

The chain is built from TRBV10-1 and TRBJ2-2; D is ambiguous. Germline V lookup: CDR1 WNHNN, CDR2 SYGVQD (reference sequence). The length of the CDR3 is 18 residues. V gave up 2 bases and J gave up 0 bases, with 16 bases separating them. The chain's CDR3 is CASSERRLRHTNTGELFF. CDR3 in DNA: TGCGCCAGCAGTGAGCGCAGGCTGCGACATACGAACACCGGGGAGCTGTTTTTT.

This clonotype has ten or more counts. The rearrangement links TRBV27 to TRBJ2-5, with unresolved D. Germline CDR1 MNHEY, CDR2 SMNVEV (reference sequence). This CDR3 spans 14 amino acids. Trimming cost V 2 bases and J 5 bases, with 12 bases left between them. CDR3 loop: CASSLQQLGETQYF. CDR3 nucleotide sequence: TGTGCCAGCAGTTTACAACAGCTGGGGGAGACCCAGTACTTC.

There are a few counts of this clonotype. The chain uses TRBV29-1 and TRBJ1-1, with unresolved D. Germline assignment: CDR1 SQVTM and CDR2 ANQGSEA. CDR3 length equals 12 residues. Trimming stripped 4 bases from V and 2 bases from J, with 8 bases between. The CDR3 nucleotides read TGCAGCGTTGCCCGGGTTAACACTGAAGCTTTCTTT. It codes for CSVARVNTEAFF.

This clonotype has a handful of counts. This chain links TRBV12-3 or TRBV12-4 with TRBJ1-3; D is unresolved. The CDR3 runs to 15 residues. The ends were cut back, 6 bases at V and 0 bases at J, with 12 bases in the middle. CDR3 sequence: CASSSTTPSGNTIYF. The CDR3 region has the DNA TGTGCCAGCAGCTCGACAACACCCTCTGGAAACACCATATATTTT.

The J gene is TRBJ2-1, the V gene TRBV20-1; 13 bases are shared with TRBD2. Germline CDR1 and CDR2: DFQATT and SNEGSKA (reference sequence). Germline trimming cut 1 base from V and 0 bases from J; bases unmatched to any gene: 9. CDR3 size: 19 residues. The CDR3 DNA reads TGCAGTGCTAGAGGGGCGACTAGCGGGGGGAGGACCTCCTACAATGAGCAGTTCTTC. Protein: CSARGATSGGRTSYNEQFF.

V and J are TRBV2 and TRBJ2-1, with 9 bases matching TRBD2. Germline trimming cut 6 bases from V and 8 bases from J; bases unmatched to any gene: 8. The CDR3 totals 14 residues. Germline V gives CDR1 SNHLY, CDR2 FYNNEI. CDR3 in DNA: TGTGCCAGCAGAATTGCGGGGGGGCACGATGAGCAGTTCTTC. Translating it yields CASRIAGGHDEQFF.

The chain has TRBV7-2 and TRBJ2-7, with D perhaps matching TRBD2 (7 bases). Germline V gene data show CDR1 as SGHTA and CDR2 as FQGNSA. With 5 bases removed from V and 2 bases from J, the gap between germline ends came to 19 bases. The CDR3 is 16 amino acids. The chain's CDR3 is CASSPAMAGAAYEQYF. CDR3 in DNA: TGTGCCAGCAGCCCCGCTATGGCGGGGGCCGCCTACGAGCAGTACTTC.

This clonotype was counted many times. The chain links TRBV4-2 to TRBJ2-1; D is unresolved. V lost 2 bases and J 4 bases, leaving 6 bases between the germline ends. The germline CDR1 and CDR2 sequences are LGHNA and YNFKEQ. CDR3 length: 13 amino acids. The DNA of the CDR3 is TGTGCCAGCAGCCAACGCGGTTACAATGAGCAGTTCTTC. This encodes CASSQRGYNEQFF.

This clonotype occurred many times. The V call is TRBV4-2, the J call TRBJ1-1, with no clear D. The CDR3 covers 11 residues. The germline V gene encodes CDR1 LGHNA and CDR2 YNFKEQ. Deletions cut 5 bases from V and 4 bases from J, with 5 bases between. The CDR3 is CASSGSTEAFF. DNA of the CDR3: TGTGCCAGCAGCGGGAGCACTGAAGCTTTCTTT.

V is TRBV28 and J is TRBJ2-6; a possible D gene is TRBD1 (6 bases). Trimming stripped 6 bases from V and 0 bases from J, with 12 bases between. This CDR3 is built from 16 residues. CDR1 is MDHEN and CDR2 is SYDVKM in the germline V gene. CDR3 coding DNA: TGTGCCAGCAGGTTGACAGGAAACTCTGGGGCCAACGTCCTGACTTTC. Translated: CASRLTGNSGANVLTF.

The V and J genes are TRBV12-5 and TRBJ1-2; no firm D call. This CDR3 spans 15 amino acids. CDR1 LGHNT and CDR2 FRNRAP come from the germline V gene. The V end was cut by 1 base, the J end by 7 bases, with 16 bases between. The CDR3 sequence is CASGLALDGLFGYTF. CDR3 coding DNA: TGTGCTAGTGGTTTGGCTCTGGACGGATTGTTTGGCTACACCTTC.

This clonotype was found a few times. The chain uses TRBV27 and TRBJ2-7, with D unclear. The V gene lost 3 bases and the J gene lost 2 bases, with 8 bases spanning the gap. Germline V gene sequence: CDR1 MNHEY, CDR2 SMNVEV (reference sequence). The CDR3 has 13 amino acids. CDR3 in DNA: TGTGCCAGCAGTTTGGCAGCTCCCTACGAGCAGTACTTC. Translation: CASSLAAPYEQYF.

The genes are TRBV28 and TRBJ2-2; tentative D call: TRBD1 (5 bases). Germline loops: CDR1 MDHEN, CDR2 SYDVKM. CDR3 size: 17 residues. The V end was cut by 3 bases, the J end by 0 bases, with 14 bases between. The CDR3 region has the DNA TGTGCCAGCAGTTTTTGGACACCATTTTCGAACACCGGGGAGCTGTTTTTT. It is translated as CASSFWTPFSNTGELFF.

V gene TRBV12-5 combines with J gene TRBJ2-2, with unresolved D. The CDR3 sequence is 14 residues long. The V and J ends lost 2 bases and 0 bases respectively, with 4 bases between them. Germline CDR1 and CDR2: LGHNT and FRNRAP. In DNA, the CDR3 is TGTGCTAGTGGTTTGACACCGAACACCGGGGAGCTGTTTTTT. Translation gives CASGLTPNTGELFF.

Many counts were recorded for this clonotype. The chain couples TRBV29-1 to TRBJ1-2; 9 bases are a match to TRBD1. The CDR3 sequence is 14 residues long. The V segment lost 3 bases and the J segment 7 bases; nucleotides outside the gene matches: 9. Per germline, CDR1 SQVTM and CDR2 ANQGSEA. The CDR3 DNA is TGCAGCGTTGACGTGACCGGGACAGGGTTTGGCTACACCTTC. It translates to CSVDVTGTGFGYTF.